This section outlines one TCR beta chain sequence together with its context. Its target is unknown. A much larger clone differs from this one at a single base, so this may be a read error. This specimen belongs to a study of shared clonotypes between healthy human individuals. About the research overall: The donor group consisted of a couple of women and three men, aged 18 to 49. CD4 naive cells filled three plates per donor, CD4 memory three, CD8 naive two and CD8 memory one. Broader study findings: Represented genetic and exposure-history diversity was restricted by having few donors.

Terminally differentiated effector memory CD45RA+ cells were excluded by CCR7 positive selection of CD45RO-negative cells. Germline V gene data show CDR1 as PRHDT and CDR2 as FYEKMQ (reference sequence). Trimming took 1 base from V and 3 from J, leaving 1 base between them. The CDR3 is 11 amino acids. Clones were read by immunoSEQ multiplex PCR, and TCRdb kept only the in-frame ones, dropping some. The table has a few million clones, 93% seen once. The chain uses TRBV13 and TRBJ2-7; no clear D. The sequence was collected from a man between 18 and 35 years old in good health. Some clones in this sample may be carry-over from other donors' samples. Sequenced input: naive CD8+ T cells from PBMCs. CDR3 amino acids: CASSLDYEQYF. The CDR3 bases are TGTGCCAGCAGCTTAGACTACGAGCAGTACTTC.